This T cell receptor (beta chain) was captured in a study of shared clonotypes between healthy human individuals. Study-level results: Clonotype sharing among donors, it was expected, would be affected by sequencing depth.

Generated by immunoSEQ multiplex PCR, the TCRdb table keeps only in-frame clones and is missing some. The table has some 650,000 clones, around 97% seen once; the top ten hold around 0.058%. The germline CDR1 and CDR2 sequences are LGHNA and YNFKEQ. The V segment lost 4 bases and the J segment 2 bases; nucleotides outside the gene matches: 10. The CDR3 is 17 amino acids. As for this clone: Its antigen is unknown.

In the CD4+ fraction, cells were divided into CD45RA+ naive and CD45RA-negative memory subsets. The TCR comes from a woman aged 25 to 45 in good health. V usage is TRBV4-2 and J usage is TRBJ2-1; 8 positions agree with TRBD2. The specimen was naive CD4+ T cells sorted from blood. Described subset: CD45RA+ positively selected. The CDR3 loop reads CASSRDPAGVPYNEQFF. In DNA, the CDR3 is TGTGCCAGCAGCCGGGACCCAGCGGGAGTCCCCTACAATGAGCAGTTCTTC.